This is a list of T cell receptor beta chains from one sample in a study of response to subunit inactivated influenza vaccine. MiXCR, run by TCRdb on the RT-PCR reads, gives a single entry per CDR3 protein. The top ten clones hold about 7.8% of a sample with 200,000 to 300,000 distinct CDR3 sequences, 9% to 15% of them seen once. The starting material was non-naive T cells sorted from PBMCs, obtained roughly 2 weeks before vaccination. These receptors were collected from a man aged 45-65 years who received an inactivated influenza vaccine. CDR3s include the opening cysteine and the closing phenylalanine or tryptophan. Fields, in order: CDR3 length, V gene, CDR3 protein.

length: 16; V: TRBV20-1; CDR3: CSARDPPGVPTDTQYF
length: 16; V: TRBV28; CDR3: CASSLVQGASNTEAFF
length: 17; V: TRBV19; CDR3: CASSIDVASGAYNEQFF
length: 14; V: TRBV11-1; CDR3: CASSPTTGLHEQFF
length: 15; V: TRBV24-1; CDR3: CATSVRAGVQETQYF
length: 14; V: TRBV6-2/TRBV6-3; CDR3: CASSRALETDEQFF
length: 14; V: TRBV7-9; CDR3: CASSFLTGNSPLHF
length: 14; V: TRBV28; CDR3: CASLRSKNTGELFF
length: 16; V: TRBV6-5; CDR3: CASSYQADWGAKGYTF
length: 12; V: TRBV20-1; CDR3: CSAGDTGGKLFF
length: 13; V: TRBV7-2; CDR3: CASSLRLQETQYF
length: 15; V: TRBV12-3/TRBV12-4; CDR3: CASSAGLSSGNTIYF
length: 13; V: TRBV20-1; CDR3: CRTGGAGVGEQYF
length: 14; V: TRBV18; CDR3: CASSPDGWRTEAFF
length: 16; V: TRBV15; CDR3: CATSRDVTSGSYEQYF
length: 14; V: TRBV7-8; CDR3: CASSKQGVTGELFF
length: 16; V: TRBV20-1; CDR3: CSASRTSGGKKETQYF
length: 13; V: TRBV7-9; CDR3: CASSPELANEQFF
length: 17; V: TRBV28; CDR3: CASSYPQGTGPTGELFF
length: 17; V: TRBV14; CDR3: CASSTTALAGGSGELFF
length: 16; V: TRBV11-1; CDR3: CASSLVLPSGNNEQFF
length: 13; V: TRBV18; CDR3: CASSRTGNQPQHF
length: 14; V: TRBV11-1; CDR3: CASSLALVDNEQFF
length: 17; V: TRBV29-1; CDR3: CSVEGGGLAGGIYEQYF
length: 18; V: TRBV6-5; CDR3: CASSYGSGGHTGSYEQYF
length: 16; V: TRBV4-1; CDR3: CASSQEMGTGAYGYTF
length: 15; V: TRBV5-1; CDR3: CASSLEAGGFYEQYF
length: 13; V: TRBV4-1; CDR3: CASSQAWSYEQYF
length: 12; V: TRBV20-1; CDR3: CSARRQGYGYTF
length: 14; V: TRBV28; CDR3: CASSSPGTVYEQYF
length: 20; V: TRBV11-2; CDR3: CASSLDWATTGFGDTGELFF
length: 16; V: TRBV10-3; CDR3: CAISRDSSSSYNEQFF
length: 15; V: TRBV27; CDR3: CASSLSGGTPNEQFF
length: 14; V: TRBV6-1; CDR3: CASNEPTRRTEAFF
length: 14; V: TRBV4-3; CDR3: CASSPTGDRYEQYF
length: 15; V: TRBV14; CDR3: CASSQVGVSYNEQFF
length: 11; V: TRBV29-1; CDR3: CSSYRADTQYF
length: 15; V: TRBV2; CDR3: CASRTSGGALNEQFF
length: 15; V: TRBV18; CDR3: CASSPRGPPNEKLFF
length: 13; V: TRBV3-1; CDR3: CASSQSPGSSQHF